This T cell receptor (beta chain) was identified in a study of blood T cell repertoires in COVID-19. Here immunoSEQ multiplex PCR was the method, and the copy in TCRdb shows in-frame clones only, minus some. This table has around 250,000 clones, about four fifths appearing once. Trimming cost V 1 base and J 1 base, with 10 bases left between them. The germline CDR1 and CDR2 sequences are SGHNT and YENEEA. The CDR3 sequence is 15 residues long. The sequence came from a man aged 50 to 60 who had recovered from COVID-19. The chain couples TRBV11-3 to TRBJ2-5; perhaps TRBD1 as D (6 bases). The sequencing sample was made of PBMCs or T cells enriched from blood (not recorded which). CDR3 residues: CASSLGGQSQETQYF. Here the CDR3 DNA reads TGTGCCAGCAGCTTAGGCGGACAGAGCCAAGAGACCCAGTACTTC.